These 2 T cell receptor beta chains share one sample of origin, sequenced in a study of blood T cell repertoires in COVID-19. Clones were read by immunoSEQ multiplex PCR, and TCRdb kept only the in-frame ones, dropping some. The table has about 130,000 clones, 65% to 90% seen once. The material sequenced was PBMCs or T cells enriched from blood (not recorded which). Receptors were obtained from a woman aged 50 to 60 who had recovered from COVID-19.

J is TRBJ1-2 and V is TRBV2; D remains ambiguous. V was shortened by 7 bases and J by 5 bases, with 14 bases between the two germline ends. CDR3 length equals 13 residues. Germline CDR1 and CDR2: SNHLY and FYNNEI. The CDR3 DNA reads TGTGCCAGCACTTCGGGGATACTTTATGGCTACACCTTC. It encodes CASTSGILYGYTF.

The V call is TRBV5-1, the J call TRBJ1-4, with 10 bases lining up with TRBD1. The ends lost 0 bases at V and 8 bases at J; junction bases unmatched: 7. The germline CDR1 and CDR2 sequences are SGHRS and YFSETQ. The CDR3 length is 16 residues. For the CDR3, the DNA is TGCGCCAGCAGCTTGGACCGACAGGGGGCAGGGGAAAAACTGTTTTTT. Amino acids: CASSLDRQGAGEKLFF.